This T cell receptor (beta chain) comes out of a study of blood T cell repertoires in COVID-19. Study in general: Sites in the United States, Italy and Spain provided acute and convalescent COVID-19 samples. From T cells, B-cell-depleted T cells, or PBMCs came the material, which was cDNA or gDNA.

Germline CDR1 and CDR2: SGHRS and YFSETQ. The CDR3 runs 13 residues. J was trimmed by 8 bases and V by 4 bases; bases with no gene match: 6. In the authors' methods: Researchers report that nucleated cell counts were estimated from reference gene primer amplification. The table came from immunoSEQ multiplex PCR; TCRdb's copy has only in-frame clones and leaves some out. V, J and clone size reflect that table, while D and trimming were determined from the DNA. The data show about 59,000 clones, less than 85% seen once. J is TRBJ2-1 and V is TRBV5-1; 7 bases agree with TRBD2. The sample consisted of peripheral blood. This receptor was taken from a human donor in a cohort sampled during active COVID-19. The DNA for the CDR3 is TGCGCCAGCAGCCCACTAGCGATAGATGAGCAGTTCTTC. Protein product: CASSPLAIDEQFF.